A single sample gave rise to the 28 T cell receptor beta chains below, sequenced in a study of response to subunit inactivated influenza vaccine. MiXCR was run by TCRdb on the RT-PCR reads, yielding one entry per CDR3 protein. This sample has hundreds of thousands of distinct CDR3 sequences; 20% to 25% occur once, and the top ten carry roughly 10%. This sample comprised PBMCs from blood, obtained 21 months after vaccination. The origin of the receptors is a man between 50 and 70 years old who received an inactivated influenza vaccine.

This clonotype occurred a few times. The chain employs TRBV19 and TRBJ1-2, with D perhaps matching TRBD1 (6 bases). Trimming cost V 10 bases and J 7 bases, with 19 bases left between them. The length of the CDR3 is 13 residues. Germline values: CDR1 LNHDA, CDR2 SQIVND (reference sequence). The CDR3: CATQYVGARGYTF. CDR3 DNA: TGTGCCACCCAATACGTGGGGGCGCGTGGCTACACCTTC.

About this clonotype: A junction boundary mismatches the germline segment, possibly from a read error. The CDR3 nucleotides are TGTGCCAGCAGCTACACAGGGATCGGGAACACTGAAGCTTTATTT. Protein: CASSYTGIGNTEALF. The rearrangement links TRBV5-4 to TRBJ1-1, with D maybe TRBD1 (6 bases). CDR3 length equals 15 residues. Germline V gene data show CDR1 as SGHNT and CDR2 as YYREEE (reference sequence).

The sample holds a few counts of this clonotype. The chain uses TRBV5-1 and TRBJ2-5, with a possible D match to TRBD1 (6 bases). The CDR3 runs to 15 residues. The V and J ends lost 5 bases and 2 bases respectively, with 16 bases between them. Germline V gene data show CDR1 as SGHRS and CDR2 as YFSETQ. For the CDR3, the DNA is TGCGCCAGCAGTCGATCAGGGGAGACTCAAGAGACCCAGTACTTC. Protein sequence: CASSRSGETQETQYF. Full variable domain (outside the CDR3, taken from reference TRBV5-1 and TRBJ2-5): KAGVTQTPRYLIKTRGQQVTLSCSPISGHRSVSWYQQTPGQGLQFLFEYFSETQRNKGNFPGRFSGRQFSNSRSEMNVSTLELGDSALYLCASSRSGETQETQYFGPGTRLLVL.

Only a few counts were recorded for this clonotype. The genes are TRBV6-5 and TRBJ1-2, with D perhaps matching TRBD1 (5 bases). V was trimmed by 4 bases and J by 8 bases, leaving 17 bases between them. The CDR3 spans 14 residues. Germline values: CDR1 MNHEY, CDR2 SVGAGI. The CDR3 protein is CASSSPPSGAGYTF. DNA for the CDR3: TGTGCCAGCAGTTCCCCCCCCTCCGGGGCCGGCTACACCTTC.

This clonotype was counted a few times. V is TRBV6-5 and J is TRBJ1-3; 8 bases map to TRBD1. The length of the CDR3 is 19 residues. Germline CDR1 is MNHEY and CDR2 is SVGAGI. The J segment lost 0 bases and the V segment lost 2 bases, leaving 12 bases of the junction unmatched. The CDR3: CASSYNIPGQDFSGNTIYF. The CDR3 coding sequence is TGTGCCAGCAGTTACAATATTCCGGGACAGGATTTCTCTGGAAACACCATATATTTT.

The chain has TRBV29-1 and TRBJ1-2; no clear D. Trimming stripped 2 bases from V and 8 bases from J, with 9 bases between. The germline CDR1 and CDR2 sequences are SQVTM and ANQGSEA. The CDR3 totals 11 residues. DNA of the CDR3: TGCAGCGTTGAACAGAACGGAGGCTACACCTTC. This gives the protein CSVEQNGGYTF.

The chain combines TRBV12-3 or TRBV12-4 with TRBJ2-5; 8 bases agree with TRBD2. V trimming: 5 bases; J trimming: 5 bases; junction bases outside the gene matches: 7. This CDR3 is built from 14 residues. CDR3 sequence: CASSLGGLGETQYF. CDR3 sequence (DNA): TGTGCCAGCAGTCTGGGGGGACTAGGGGAGACCCAGTACTTC.

This clonotype turned up a few times. The chain's CDR3 is CASNPEGGGYTF. The CDR3 DNA follows: TGTGCCAGCAACCCCGAGGGTGGCGGCTACACCTTC. The gene calls are TRBV5-8 and TRBJ1-2, with D unresolved. The V gene lost 6 bases and the J gene lost 8 bases, with 14 bases spanning the gap. Germline loops: CDR1 SGHTS, CDR2 YDEGEE. This CDR3 is 12 amino acids long. Looking up the rest from reference TRBV5-8 and TRBJ1-2 gives the full variable domain: EAGVTQSPTHLIKTRGQQATLRCSPISGHTSVYWYQQALGLGLQFLLWYDEGEERNRGNFPPRFSGRQFPNYSSELNVNALELEDSALYLCASNPEGGGYTFGSGTRLTVV.

The CDR3 protein is CASSNPGGSRETQYF. The CDR3 DNA follows: TGTGCCAGCAGTAACCCAGGGGGCTCTCGAGAGACCCAGTACTTC. The chain uses TRBV2 and TRBJ2-5; 8 bases align to TRBD1. V shed 5 bases, J shed 4 bases, and the junction held 9 bases outside the gene matches. Germline V CDR1 and CDR2: SNHLY, FYNNEI. The CDR3 loop spans 15 amino acids.

The V and J genes are TRBV6-5 and TRBJ1-2, with D possibly being TRBD1 (5 bases). V was cut by 2 bases and J by 4 bases, with 8 bases left in between. Germline-derived CDR1 and CDR2 are MNHEY and SVGAGI. The CDR3 is 13 amino acids. The CDR3 DNA sequence: TGTGCCAGCAGTTACGAGGGGTTCTATGGCTACACCTTC. It specifies CASSYEGFYGYTF.

This clonotype has a handful of counts. The rearrangement joins TRBV6-1 to TRBJ1-1, with TRBD1 as a possible D gene (5 bases). The germline CDR1 and CDR2 sequences are MNHNS and SASEGT. The CDR3 contains 13 residues. The germline V and J ends were trimmed by 5 bases and 0 bases, with 7 bases remaining between them. The CDR3 bases are TGTGCCAGCAGTCGACAGATGAACACTGAAGCTTTCTTT. As protein: CASSRQMNTEAFF.

This clonotype turned up a few times. This rearrangement joins TRBV6-5 to TRBJ2-5; D may match TRBD1 or TRBD2 (5 bases each). The CDR3 length is 14 residues. Germline assignment: CDR1 MNHEY and CDR2 SVGAGI. The V end was cut by 3 bases, the J end by 4 bases, with 12 bases between. The CDR3 nucleotides read TGTGCCAGCAGTTATTTGGGGGTACGAGAGACCCAGTACTTC. Its translation is CASSYLGVRETQYF.

V is TRBV5-1 and J is TRBJ2-3; TRBD1 matches at 7 bases. The CDR3 has 14 residues. Trimming at V came to 3 bases and at J to 3 bases, leaving 4 bases not matched to a gene. Germline lookup yields CDR1 SGHRS and CDR2 YFSETQ. The chain's CDR3 is CASSSDRVTDTQYF. CDR3 DNA sequence: TGCGCCAGCAGCTCCGACAGGGTTACAGATACGCAGTATTTT.

A few counts support this clonotype. The chain uses TRBV20-1 and TRBJ2-7; TRBD1 matches 12 bases. CDR3 size: 18 residues. CDR1 is DFQATT and CDR2 is SNEGSKA in the germline V gene (reference sequence). The V segment lost 3 bases and the J segment 4 bases; nucleotides outside the gene matches: 16. In nucleotides, the CDR3 is TGCAGTGCTAGGCCAACAGGGGGACAGGGGGCCGTGTCTTACGAGCAGTACTTC. This sequence encodes CSARPTGGQGAVSYEQYF.

The chain recombines TRBV15 with TRBJ2-3; tentative D call: TRBD1 (5 bases). V gave up 3 bases and J gave up 1 base, with 8 bases separating them. CDR3 length equals 14 residues. Germline-derived CDR1 and CDR2 are LNHNV and YYDKDF (reference sequence). The CDR3 here is CATSSIRGTDTQYF. The CDR3, as DNA: TGTGCCACCAGCAGTATCAGGGGCACAGATACGCAGTATTTT.

This clonotype showed up many times. The chain joins TRBV5-1 to TRBJ1-3; D is possibly TRBD1 (5 bases). Germline values: CDR1 SGHRS, CDR2 YFSETQ. V was pared by 4 bases and J by 2 bases, with 13 bases between. The CDR3 runs to 15 residues. The CDR3 sequence is CASSVRAGAGNTIYF. CDR3 bases: TGCGCCAGCAGCGTCAGGGCGGGCGCTGGAAACACCATATATTTT.

This clonotype has only a few counts. The V call is TRBV7-9, the J call TRBJ1-2; possible D gene TRBD1, 5 bases. The CDR3 runs to 16 residues. V lost 4 bases, J lost 8 bases, and 23 bases lay in between. CDR1 and CDR2 (germline): SEHNR, FQNEAQ (reference sequence). The CDR3 spells CASSSRRDGWARGYTF. The CDR3 DNA follows: TGTGCCAGCAGCTCTCGCCGGGACGGTTGGGCGCGGGGCTACACCTTC.

J is TRBJ2-6 and V is TRBV6-1; TRBD2 is a possible D gene (5 bases). Germline assignment: CDR1 MNHNS and CDR2 SASEGT. The CDR3 has 15 residues. V lost 5 bases to trimming and J lost 1 base, with 9 bases between them. CDR3 amino acids: CASSKGLSGANVLTF. The DNA of the CDR3 is TGTGCCAGCAGTAAAGGACTTTCTGGGGCCAACGTCCTGACTTTC.

The chain links TRBV27 to TRBJ1-4, with TRBD1 matching over 9 bases. The V and J ends lost 4 bases and 11 bases, in that order; junction bases with no gene match: 8. CDR3 length: 14 amino acids. CDR1 is MNHEY, CDR2 SMNVEV, per germline (reference sequence). The CDR3 DNA sequence: TGTGCCAGCAGTTCCCACAGGGGGCAAGGGAAACTGTTTTTT. The encoded protein is CASSSHRGQGKLFF.

This chain uses TRBV20-1 with TRBJ2-5; 11 bases fit TRBD2. Losses at the gene ends were 0 bases for V and 2 bases for J; bases not matched to a gene: 8. This CDR3 is built from 17 residues. Germline CDR1 is DFQATT and CDR2 is SNEGSKA (reference sequence). The CDR3 loop reads CSARDRLAGTAQETQYF. The CDR3 coding sequence is TGCAGTGCTAGAGATCGACTAGCGGGGACAGCTCAAGAGACCCAGTACTTC.

This sequence joins TRBV7-2 and TRBJ1-6; D unclear. CDR3 length equals 17 residues. V lost 4 bases, J lost 0 bases, and 13 bases lay in between. Germline-derived CDR1 and CDR2 are SGHTA and FQGNSA. The CDR3 is CASSSRPRRSYNSPLHF. DNA for the CDR3: TGTGCCAGCAGCTCCCGCCCGAGGCGCTCCTATAATTCACCCCTCCACTTT.

The table lists this clonotype with many counts. The chain combines TRBV5-1 with TRBJ1-2; 7 bases are shared with TRBD1. Germline values: CDR1 SGHRS, CDR2 YFSETQ. V was clipped by 6 bases and J by 2 bases; unmatched bases: 7. There are 14 residues in the CDR3. The CDR3 DNA follows: TGCGCCAGCAAGACAGGGAGGGAAAACTATGGCTACACCTTC. Translated, it gives CASKTGRENYGYTF.

V gene TRBV12-3 or TRBV12-4 combines with J gene TRBJ2-7; weak D call: TRBD1 (5 bases). The CDR3 length is 14 residues. Trimming cost V 6 bases and J 0 bases, with 12 bases left between them. The CDR3 DNA is TGTGCCAGCAGGGTCAGGGTGGGCTCCTACGAGCAGTACTTC. It is translated as CASRVRVGSYEQYF.

This chain connects TRBV28 to TRBJ2-7, with a tentative D call TRBD2 (7 bases). There are 14 residues in the CDR3. The germline gives CDR1 MDHEN, CDR2 SYDVKM. Between the trimmed V and J ends, which lost 2 bases and 3 bases, there was a span of 11 bases. The CDR3 loop is CASSLRGGLYEQYF. Here the CDR3 DNA reads TGTGCCAGCAGTTTAAGGGGGGGCCTCTACGAGCAGTACTTC.

Note on this clonotype: One end of the junction fails to match germline, which may point to a read error. The rearrangement joins TRBV5-4 to TRBJ1-2; D ambiguous. CDR3 length: 15 residues. CDR1 SGHNT and CDR2 YYREEE come from the germline V gene (reference sequence). The CDR3 is CASSLEVPPNYCYTF. The CDR3 DNA reads as TGTGCCAGCAGCTTGGAAGTCCCCCCAAACTATTGCTACACCTTC.

The chain is built from TRBV27 and TRBJ1-1; TRBD1 matches 7 bases. The CDR3 is made up of 14 amino acids. V lost 5 bases, J lost 1 base, and 4 bases stayed unmatched. Per germline, CDR1 MNHEY and CDR2 SMNVEV (reference sequence). The CDR3 protein is CASSIGQANTEAFF. The CDR3 DNA reads as TGTGCCAGCAGTATCGGACAGGCGAACACTGAAGCTTTCTTT.

The chain combines TRBV20-1 with TRBJ2-1; 9 positions match TRBD2. J gave up 7 bases and V 6 bases, and 16 bases lay outside the gene matches. Germline CDR1 is DFQATT and CDR2 is SNEGSKA (reference sequence). The CDR3 is made up of 16 amino acids. The CDR3 protein is CSARTGAGGGANEQFF. CDR3 DNA sequence: TGCAGTGCCCGCACAGGGGCTGGCGGGGGGGCGAATGAGCAGTTCTTC.

The V call is TRBV7-2, the J call TRBJ1-5, with D possibly matching TRBD1 (5 bases). V lost 1 base to trimming and J lost 3 bases, with 10 bases between them. Germline V gene sequence: CDR1 SGHTA, CDR2 FQGNSA. The CDR3 has 15 amino acids. CDR3 protein: CASSLEAGTNQPQHF. CDR3 DNA: TGTGCCAGCAGCTTAGAGGCCGGGACCAATCAGCCCCAGCATTTT.